The 9 T cell receptor beta chains listed next were all sequenced from one sample in a study of cytomegalovirus exposure and HLA in healthy donors. PCR amplification relied on 60 Vbeta primers (plus 13 Jbeta primers). Here immunoSEQ multiplex PCR was the method, and the copy in TCRdb shows in-frame clones only, minus some. The sample includes roughly 100,000 clones, 66% of them seen just once. Sequencing was done on a sample of PBMCs. Receptor source: a woman aged 45-59 years in good health and CMV-seronegative.

The V and J genes are TRBV25-1 and TRBJ1-6; D gene unclear. Germline V gives CDR1 MGHDK, CDR2 SYGVNS. CDR3 length equals 13 residues. The V end lost 3 bases, the J end lost 9 bases, and 9 bases lay between the germline ends. CDR3 amino acids: CASSEARRSPLHF. The DNA for the CDR3 is TGTGCCAGCAGTGAGGCCAGGCGTTCACCCCTCCACTTT.

This chain uses TRBV27 with TRBJ2-7; TRBD1 aligns across 11 bases. Unmatched junction bases numbered 4, after V lost 0 bases and J lost 6 bases. The CDR3 length is 15 residues. Germline V gene lookup returns CDR1 MNHEY and CDR2 SMNVEV (reference sequence). The CDR3 region is CASSLSGGTGGEQYF. The DNA of the CDR3 is TGTGCCAGCAGTTTATCGGGGGGGACAGGGGGCGAGCAGTACTTC.

Note on this clone: The same CDR3 can be traced to other DNA sequences in this sample. The chain recombines TRBV29-1 with TRBJ2-7; 7 bases map to TRBD1. J gave up 2 bases and V 2 bases, and 0 bases lay outside the gene matches. The CDR3 has 12 amino acids. Germline V gene sequence: CDR1 SQVTM, CDR2 ANQGSEA. This CDR3 reads CSVEQGAYEQYF. The CDR3, as DNA: TGCAGCGTTGAACAGGGGGCCTACGAGCAGTACTTC.

This clone was observed a few times. CDR3 in DNA: TGCGCCAGCAGCTCGGGGACAGCCGGGGTCTACAATGAGCAGTTCTTC. It codes for CASSSGTAGVYNEQFF. This chain joins TRBV5-1 and TRBJ2-1, with TRBD1 matching over 7 bases. Germline V lookup: CDR1 SGHRS, CDR2 YFSETQ. V lost 3 bases to trimming and J lost 3 bases; unmatched junction nucleotides: 9. This CDR3 has 16 residues.

This clone was counted once. The V gene is TRBV28, the J gene TRBJ2-2; 12 bases are a match to TRBD2. CDR3 length: 18 residues. Losses at the gene ends were 6 bases for V and 5 bases for J; bases not matched to a gene: 13. Germline values: CDR1 MDHEN, CDR2 SYDVKM. The CDR3 region is CASRSRASGRARTGELFF. In nucleotides, the CDR3 is TGTGCCAGCAGGTCCAGGGCTAGCGGGAGGGCCCGGACCGGGGAGCTGTTTTTT.

The rearrangement joins TRBV7-2 to TRBJ1-6, with 7 bases that match TRBD1. Trimming took 5 bases from V and 8 from J; bases not matched to a gene: 6. CDR3 length: 14 residues. Germline V gene data show CDR1 as SGHTA and CDR2 as FQGNSA. CDR3 protein: CASSRGTAYSPLHF. DNA of the CDR3: TGTGCCAGCAGCCGCGGGACAGCTTATTCACCCCTCCACTTT. The variable domain in full, with the rest retrieved from reference TRBV7-2 and TRBJ1-6, is GAGVSQSPSNKVTEKGKDVELRCDPISGHTALYWYRQSLGQGLEFLIYFQGNSAPDKSGLPSDRFSAERTGGSVSTLTIQRTQQEDSAVYLCASSRGTAYSPLHFGNGTRLTVT.

The sample holds a few counts of this clone. V and J are TRBV7-6 and TRBJ1-1; D is ambiguous. The CDR3 covers 13 residues. Per the germline V gene, CDR1 is SGHVS and CDR2 is FNYEAQ. The V end was cut by 5 bases, the J end by 2 bases, with 9 bases between. The CDR3 nucleotides are TGTGCCAGCAGCCGAGATTATAACACTGAAGCTTTCTTT. Translating gives CASSRDYNTEAFF.

The V gene is TRBV5-5, the J gene TRBJ2-5, with D possibly TRBD2 on 5 matching bases. V gave up 2 bases and J gave up 4 bases, with 18 bases separating them. The CDR3 extends over 16 amino acids. Germline-derived CDR1 and CDR2 are SGHKS and YYEKEE (reference sequence). The CDR3 DNA reads TGTGCCAGCAGCTTAATTATCGGGGATTTGGGAGAGACCCAGTACTTC. Encoded protein: CASSLIIGDLGETQYF.

The chain has TRBV5-1 and TRBJ2-1, with a tentative D call TRBD2 (6 bases). The CDR3 has 14 amino acids. Trimming pared 2 bases from V and 8 bases from J, leaving 14 bases between. Per the germline V gene, CDR1 is SGHRS and CDR2 is YFSETQ. CDR3 residues: CASSLMWRDHEQFF. The CDR3 DNA follows: TGCGCCAGCAGCTTAATGTGGCGGGACCATGAGCAGTTCTTC.